Listed below are T cell receptor beta chains from one sample, sequenced in a study of blood T cell repertoires in COVID-19. TCRdb's table, derived via immunoSEQ multiplex PCR, lists solely in-frame clones and lacks some. Of some 20,000 clones listed, around 84% are singletons. The sequenced sample consisted of peripheral blood. All receptors derive from a human donor with active COVID-19. The donor label of this sample is uncertain. The conserved cysteine and the conserved F or W are not part of the CDR3 here.

v_gene,CDR3aa
TRBV9,ASSAQGVGETQY
TRBV5-8,ASSLVDLYSYEQY
TRBV4-2,ASSQGQDSNEKLF
TRBV29-1,SVQREAGYT
TRBV2,ASSSTSGGNNEQF
TRBV5-1,ASSLDTSGDTDTQY
TRBV7-6,ASSPRRGVRQGLYEQY
TRBV2,ASRAGGSYYGYT
TRBV12-3/TRBV12-4,ASTSRANVLT
TRBV3-1/TRBV3-2,ASSPGGLAGGYTDTQY
TRBV7-2,ASSLGTGAAKLF
TRBV9,ASSVAVIGSGYT
TRBV12-3/TRBV12-4,AVTRGSTDTQY
TRBV4-2,ASSQGLGGGAGANVLT